This paragraph covers one T cell receptor beta chain sequence. This specimen comes from a study of control samples from healthy donors and cancer patients. Clones were read by immunoSEQ multiplex PCR, and TCRdb kept only the in-frame ones, dropping some. This table has 150,000 or so clones, around 88% appearing once. V lost 7 bases and J 2 bases, leaving 12 bases between the germline ends. The CDR3 is 15 amino acids. Germline V gives CDR1 SNHLY, CDR2 FYNNEI. This sequence joins TRBV2 and TRBJ2-6; a weak D match, TRBD2 (5 bases). The TCR comes from a man aged 18 to 29 in good health. The specimen sequenced was blood. The DNA for the CDR3 is TGTGCCAGCACCCCCGAGAGGGCTGGGGCCAACGTCCTGACTTTC. It yields the protein CASTPERAGANVLTF.